Listed below are T cell receptor beta chains from one sample, sequenced in a study of response to subunit inactivated influenza vaccine. TCRdb redid the calling of the RT-PCR reads with MiXCR, one entry per CDR3 protein. The sample holds about 650,000 distinct CDR3 sequences, 13% to 15% seen once. Sequences were derived from PBMCs from blood, sampled less than 15 days before vaccination. Receptors originate from a man aged 45-65 years who received an inactivated influenza vaccine. The CDR3 runs from the conserved cysteine through the conserved F or W. D genes are given only for firm matches. Clone size is given for some rows only: seen once, a few or many times, or a class if the clone is expanded.

TRBJ2-2	-	TRBV7-8	14	few	TGTGCCAGCAGCTTACGCGATTTCACCGGGGAGCTGTTTTTT	CASSLRDFTGELFF
TRBJ1-4	TRBD1	TRBV5-5	15	few	TGTGCCAGCAGCTCGGAGACAGGGCCTAATGAAAAACTGTTTTTT	CASSSETGPNEKLFF
TRBJ2-5	-	TRBV6-5	17	few	TGTGCCAGCAGTTACTCCCGACAGGGGCGCGGGGGAGAGACCCAGTACTTC	CASSYSRQGRGGETQYF
TRBJ1-3	TRBD1	TRBV9	17	-	TGTGCCAGCAGTTCGGGACAGGGGTCGATGTCTGGAAACACCATATATTTT	CASSSGQGSMSGNTIYF
TRBJ2-1	TRBD1	TRBV9	15	-	TGTGCCAGCAGCGTAGAAGGACAGGTGGGCAATGAGCAGTTCTTC	CASSVEGQVGNEQFF
TRBJ2-7	TRBD1	TRBV15	16	few	TGTGCCACCAGCAGGGAGGGGGGGACAGGGCTTCTCGAGCAGTACTTC	CATSREGGTGLLEQYF
TRBJ2-3	-	TRBV24-1	14	once	TGTGCCACCAGTCAGGGCTTCGGTACAGATACGCAGTATTTT	CATSQGFGTDTQYF
TRBJ2-7	TRBD1	TRBV20-1	13	few	TGCAGTGCTAGTGGGACAGGGTTTGTCGAGCAGTACTTC	CSASGTGFVEQYF
TRBJ2-2	-	TRBV7-7	14	few	TGTGCTAGCAGCCCCACAGGGTGGACCGGGGAGCTGTTTTTT	CASSPTGWTGELFF
TRBJ1-1	-	TRBV20-1	14	-	TGCAGTGCTAGTCGCGCAAGCATGAACACTGAAGCTTTCTTT	CSASRASMNTEAFF
TRBJ1-5	-	TRBV7-9	15	-	TGTGCCAGCAGCTATGGGGGGGCAGCTAATCAGCCCCAGCATTTT	CASSYGGAANQPQHF
TRBJ2-7	TRBD2	TRBV7-2	15	many	TGTGCCAGCAGCTTAGACGGCGCTAGCGGGAACTTACAGTACTTC	CASSLDGASGNLQYF
TRBJ2-7	TRBD2	TRBV29-1	15	few	TGCAGCGTTGAAGTCCTAGCGGGAAACGACTACGAGCAGTACTTC	CSVEVLAGNDYEQYF
TRBJ2-3	-	TRBV5-6	13	few	TGTGCCAGCAGCCCCACCGGTGGGGATACGCAGTATTTT	CASSPTGGDTQYF
TRBJ2-1	TRBD2	TRBV11-1	20	-	TGTGCCAGCAGCGGGGGGGTCAGGGGGACTAGCGGGCTGTCCTACAATGAGCAGTTCTTC	CASSGGVRGTSGLSYNEQFF
TRBJ2-1	TRBD2	TRBV14	15	few	TGTGCCAGCGGGTCTAGCGGCTGGGAGTACAATGAGCAGTTCTTC	CASGSSGWEYNEQFF
TRBJ2-1	TRBD2	TRBV9	17	-	TGTGCCAGCAGCCCCTGGACTAGCGCGAGCTCCTACAATGAGCAGTTTTTC	CASSPWTSASSYNEQFF
TRBJ2-3	-	TRBV4-2	16	few	TGTGCCAGCAGCCAAGAATATGGTCTAAACACAGATACGCAGTATTTT	CASSQEYGLNTDTQYF
TRBJ2-5	-	TRBV7-2	14	few	TGTGCCAGCAGCTTAGATCCAGGGAGGGAGACCCAGTACTTC	CASSLDPGRETQYF
TRBJ2-2	TRBD2	TRBV11-2	18	-	TGTGCCAGCAGCTTAGTAGGCCTACTAGCGGGAGAAATCGGGGAGCTGTTTTTT	CASSLVGLLAGEIGELFF
TRBJ1-2	TRBD1	TRBV7-3	16	few	TGTGCCAGCAGCTTAGCCACCGGGACAGGGACCTATGGCTACACCTTC	CASSLATGTGTYGYTF
TRBJ2-7	-	TRBV28	14	-	TGTGCCAGCAGTCGCATTTTGGGGGAGTACGAGCAGTACTTC	CASSRILGEYEQYF
TRBJ2-7	TRBD2	TRBV4-2	16	-	TGTGCCAGCAGCCAAGGGCCCGGGACTAGCGGATACGAGCAGTACTTC	CASSQGPGTSGYEQYF
TRBJ2-7	-	TRBV19	13	-	TGTGCCAGTAGTGTGACACGTTCCTACGAGCAGTACTTC	CASSVTRSYEQYF
TRBJ2-4	-	TRBV4-3	17	many	TGCGCCAGCAGCCAAGATTGGATCACTGGAGCCAAAAACATTCAGTACTTC	CASSQDWITGAKNIQYF
TRBJ2-1	-	TRBV5-1	15	many	TGCGCCAGCAGCCCTGGAGCGGACGGTTACAATGAGCAGTTCTTC	CASSPGADGYNEQFF
TRBJ2-2	-	TRBV29-1	14	-	TGCAGCGCTAGCGACACAGTGGGAACCGGGGAGCTGTTTTTT	CSASDTVGTGELFF
TRBJ2-7	-	TRBV19	13	-	TGTGCCAGTAGTATTGGTCTCTCCTACGAGCAGTACTTC	CASSIGLSYEQYF
TRBJ2-4	TRBD2	TRBV27	15	-	TGTGCCAGCAGCCGGATAGCGGGGGTCAAAAACATTCAGTACTTC	CASSRIAGVKNIQYF
TRBJ1-1	-	TRBV4-2	14	once	TGTGCCAGCAGCCAAGTAGGGGTGGGAACTGAAGCTTTCTTT	CASSQVGVGTEAFF
TRBJ2-7	-	TRBV28	14	-	TGTGCCAGCAGACCCGGATCGACCAGGCACGAGCAGTACTTC	CASRPGSTRHEQYF
TRBJ1-2	TRBD1	TRBV4-1	17	many	TGCGCCAGCAGCCAAGATCCAGGGACAGGGAGAATCTATGGCTACACCTTC	CASSQDPGTGRIYGYTF
TRBJ1-1	-	TRBV10-3	17	-	TGTGCCATCAGTGAGTCGAGTACCCCAGACATAAACACTGAAGCTTTCTTT	CAISESSTPDINTEAFF
TRBJ1-2	TRBD1	TRBV19	15	few	TGTGCCAGTAGGACGGGACAGACGACTAACTATGGCTACACCTTC	CASRTGQTTNYGYTF
TRBJ1-2	-	TRBV10-3	15	few	TGTGCCATCAGTGACTTGCGAGGTTTCAACTATGGCTACACCTTC	CAISDLRGFNYGYTF
TRBJ2-7	-	TRBV12-3/TRBV12-4	13	-	TGTGCCAGCAGTCGTACACCCGACTACGAGCAGTACTTC	CASSRTPDYEQYF
TRBJ2-7	-	TRBV6-2/TRBV6-3	11	-	TGTGCCAGCAGTCCTCTTCACGAGCAGTACTTC	CASSPLHEQYF
TRBJ2-5	TRBD2	TRBV30	14	-	TGTGCCTGGAGTCAACTAGCGGGGAAAGAGACCCAGTACTTC	CAWSQLAGKETQYF
TRBJ2-3	TRBD1	TRBV2	17	many	TGTGCCAGCGTCGAGGTACCAGGGACAGGGGGGCCAGATACGCAGTATTTT	CASVEVPGTGGPDTQYF
TRBJ2-1	-	TRBV3-1	15	-	TGTGCCAGCACCCTGGGGGCGGGAGTCCCTAATGAGCAGTTCTTC	CASTLGAGVPNEQFF
TRBJ2-3	-	TRBV12-3/TRBV12-4	13	-	TGTGCCAGCAGTTCCTCGACAGCACAAACGCAGTATTTT	CASSSSTAQTQYF
TRBJ2-1	-	TRBV28	18	few	TGTGCCAGCCTCAAGGGTGGAGGAGTGAGTAGCTCCTACAATGAGCAGTTCTTC	CASLKGGGVSSSYNEQFF
TRBJ2-5	TRBD2	TRBV7-9	16	many	TGTGCCAGCAGCTTGACTAGCGGGAGTAGGGGCGAGACCCAGTACTTC	CASSLTSGSRGETQYF
TRBJ2-3	-	TRBV4-1	15	-	TGCGCCAGCAGCCAAGGGGCCACCGGCACAGATACGCAGTATTTT	CASSQGATGTDTQYF
TRBJ2-5	TRBD1	TRBV20-1	13	many	TGCAGTCTAAACAGGGGGCTGGGGGAGACCCAGTACTTC	CSLNRGLGETQYF
TRBJ2-3	-	TRBV12-3/TRBV12-4	14	many	TGTGCCAGCAGTTCACGGGACGCCCGAGATACGCAGTATTTT	CASSSRDARDTQYF
TRBJ1-4	-	TRBV12-3/TRBV12-4	13	-	TGTGCCAGCAGTTTCGGGACACGGGAAAAACTGTTTTTT	CASSFGTREKLFF
TRBJ1-2	-	TRBV5-1	14	-	TGCGCCAGCAGCCCCTTCCAGGAAAACGATGGCTACACCTTC	CASSPFQENDGYTF
TRBJ2-6	-	TRBV10-3	18	-	TGTGCCACCCTTCGGGAAGTTAGAGCATACTCTGGGGCCAACGTCCTGACTTTC	CATLREVRAYSGANVLTF
TRBJ2-1	TRBD2	TRBV6-1	14	many	TGTGCCAGCAATGGTGGCGGGGGGGGCAATGAGCAGTTCTTC	CASNGGGGGNEQFF
TRBJ2-7	-	TRBV5-1	13	many	TGCGCCAGCAGCTTGGGGACTCTGTACGAGCAGTACTTC	CASSLGTLYEQYF
TRBJ2-2	TRBD2	TRBV27	19	few	TGTGCCAGCAGTTTATCTTTCCCGTCACTAGCGGGATACACCGGGGAGCTGTTTTTT	CASSLSFPSLAGYTGELFF
TRBJ2-7	-	TRBV20-1	13	few	TGCAGTGCTCCCCCGGGAAGCTCCTACGAGCAGTACTTC	CSAPPGSSYEQYF
TRBJ2-3	-	TRBV5-1	13	few	TGCGCCAGCAGCTTGTTCGGATCAGATACGCAGTATTTT	CASSLFGSDTQYF
TRBJ2-3	-	TRBV5-1	14	few	TGCGCCAGCGCTGGACAGAATAGATGGGATACGCAGTATTTT	CASAGQNRWDTQYF
TRBJ2-5	-	TRBV20-1	13	-	TGCAGTGCTGCATCCTGGGCAGAAGAGACCCAGTACTTC	CSAASWAEETQYF
TRBJ1-1	TRBD1	TRBV7-9	15	few	TGTGCCGTGGTGGGGCAGGGGGCTTCGAACACTGAAGCTTTCTTT	CAVVGQGASNTEAFF
TRBJ2-1	TRBD2	TRBV6-5	18	-	TGTGCCAGCAGTTACGCGACTAGCGGGAGGTTTAGGTGGAATGAGCAGTTCTTC	CASSYATSGRFRWNEQFF
TRBJ2-2	TRBD2	TRBV12-3/TRBV12-4	14	-	TGTGCCACCCTAGCGGGAGGGAACACCGGGGAGCTGTTTTTT	CATLAGGNTGELFF